The rows below give T cell receptor beta chains drawn from one sample of a study of T cell repertoires in cytomegalovirus infection. For these TCRs, the target antigens are not known. TCRdb reprocessed the reads via MiXCR and lists one record per CDR3 protein. The sample includes fewer than 1,000,000 distinct CDR3 sequences, under 40% of them seen just once. Sequencing was performed on cultured CD8+ T cells from PBMCs, taken from culture after CMV antigen stimulation. The receptors derive from a human donor in good health (CMV status not recorded). Some clones in this sample may be carry-over from other donors' samples. CDR3s include the opening cysteine and the closing phenylalanine or tryptophan. The D gene is left open where the match is weak. Rows may omit the clone size; those that give it use once, few, many or a size class.

>many|NA|TRBV6-1|TRBJ2-1
CASSEPLGWNNEQFF
TGTGCCAGCAGTGAACCCCTTGGCTGGAACAATGAGCAGTTCTTC
>few|NA|TRBV7-6|TRBJ1-4
CASSPAPVGEEKLFF
TGTGCCAGCAGCCCGGCACCCGTCGGGGAAGAAAAACTGTTTTTT
>NA|NA|TRBV6-5|TRBJ2-7
CASSYSTGHYEQYF
TGTGCCAGCAGTTACTCGACGGGACATTACGAGCAGTACTTC
>NA|NA|TRBV6-1|TRBJ1-1
CASSENRAVGTEAFF
TGTGCCAGCAGTGAAAATAGGGCCGTGGGCACTGAAGCTTTCTTT
>NA|TRBD2|TRBV6-1|TRBJ2-3
CASGLAGFTDTQYF
TGTGCCAGCGGTTTAGCGGGGTTTACAGATACGCAGTATTTT
>few|TRBD1|TRBV12-3/TRBV12-4|TRBJ2-3
CASSPQGPTDTQYF
TGTGCCAGCAGTCCACAGGGGCCCACAGATACGCAGTATTTT
>many|TRBD1|TRBV7-2|TRBJ2-6
CATLNRGTGGSAGANVLTF
TGTGCCACCCTAAATAGAGGGACAGGGGGCTCGGCTGGGGCCAACGTCCTGACTTTC
>many|NA|TRBV7-2|TRBJ1-2
CASSQDFYGYTF
TGTGCCAGCAGTCAAGACTTCTATGGCTACACCTTC
>NA|NA|TRBV7-3|TRBJ2-6
CASPRRLPLAGANVLTF
TGTGCCAGCCCCCGGAGACTTCCTCTGGCTGGGGCCAACGTCCTGACTTTC
>NA|NA|TRBV7-2|TRBJ1-6
CASSLVGTENSPLHF
TGTGCCAGCAGCTTAGTCGGGACCGAGAATTCACCCCTCCACTTT
>few|TRBD1|TRBV6-5|TRBJ2-5
CASSRDRGETQYF
TGTGCCAGCAGCCGGGACAGGGGAGAGACCCAGTACTTC
>few|TRBD1|TRBV7-9|TRBJ2-1
CASRRGQGFSYNEQFF
TGTGCCAGCAGGAGGGGGCAGGGATTCTCCTACAATGAGCAGTTCTTC
>few|NA|TRBV7-6|TRBJ1-6
CASSLAAGESNSPLHF
TGTGCCAGCAGCTTAGCGGCAGGGGAATCGAATTCACCCCTCCACTTT
>NA|NA|TRBV20-1|TRBJ2-1
CSASNREGYSYNEQFF
TGCAGTGCTAGCAACAGGGAAGGTTACTCCTACAATGAGCAGTTCTTC
>NA|NA|TRBV6-1|TRBJ1-5
CASSWTVPPQHF
TGTGCCAGCAGTTGGACAGTTCCGCCCCAGCATTTT
>NA|TRBD1|TRBV20-1|TRBJ2-2
CSAERRTGGANKNTGELFF
TGCAGTGCTGAACGACGGACAGGGGGCGCAAATAAGAACACCGGGGAGCTGTTTTTT
>NA|TRBD1|TRBV12-3/TRBV12-4|TRBJ1-6
CASRQGNNSPLHF
TGTGCCAGCAGACAGGGGAATAATTCACCCCTCCACTTT
>NA|TRBD1|TRBV4-3|TRBJ2-7
CASSKDIIGTGEDEQYF
TGCGCCAGCAGCAAAGATATAATCGGGACAGGGGAGGACGAGCAGTACTTC
>NA|NA|TRBV6-1|TRBJ1-1
CATSIFSDTEAFF
TGTGCCACCAGCATATTCTCGGACACTGAAGCTTTCTTT
>many|NA|TRBV6-1|TRBJ2-1
CASSHKGTGLQFF
TGTGCCAGCAGTCATAAGGGAACGGGATTACAGTTCTTC
>many|NA|TRBV7-6|TRBJ1-2
CASSLVLGAHDGYTF
TGTGCCAGCAGCTTAGTGCTCGGGGCCCACGATGGCTACACCTTC
>NA|NA|TRBV7-9|TRBJ2-5
CASSPGGGAGRETQYF
TGTGCCAGCAGCCCCGGAGGGGGGGCAGGGAGAGAGACCCAGTACTTC
>NA|NA|TRBV9|TRBJ1-2
CASSVSGVDYGYTF
TGTGCCAGCAGCGTCTCAGGGGTCGACTATGGCTACACCTTC
>NA|TRBD2|TRBV2|TRBJ2-3
CASSEAVGGSTDTQYF
TGTGCCAGCAGTGAAGCCGTCGGGGGGAGCACAGATACGCAGTATTTT
>NA|TRBD1|TRBV6-1|TRBJ2-7
CASSYGTGGNEQYF
TGTGCCAGCAGTTACGGGACAGGGGGCAACGAGCAGTACTTC
>many|NA|TRBV7-8|TRBJ1-2
CASSPIGAREVSF
TGTGCCAGCAGTCCTATAGGGGCCAGGGAGGTTTCCTTC
>NA|NA|TRBV5-1|TRBJ1-1
CASSLNPQQGRNTEAFF
TGCGCCAGCAGCCTGAACCCCCAACAGGGAAGGAACACTGAAGCTTTCTTT
>NA|NA|TRBV19|TRBJ2-3
CASNEGRADTQYF
TGTGCCAGTAACGAGGGCCGGGCAGATACGCAGTATTTT
>many|TRBD2|TRBV7-6|TRBJ2-1
CASSLESSGVVEQFF
TGTGCCAGCAGCTTAGAGTCTAGCGGGGTTGTTGAGCAGTTCTTC
>NA|NA|TRBV5-1|TRBJ2-1
CACYKESPYNEQFF
TGCGCCTGCTACAAAGAAAGCCCCTACAATGAGCAGTTCTTC
>NA|NA|TRBV5-5|TRBJ2-3
CASSRRQSTDTQYF
TGTGCCAGCAGTCGCCGGCAGAGCACAGATACGCAGTATTTT
>many|TRBD2|TRBV7-8|TRBJ2-1
CASSLLGTSGAAYNEQFF
TGTGCCAGCAGCTTACTTGGGACTAGCGGGGCCGCCTACAATGAGCAGTTCTTC
>once|TRBD2|TRBV2|TRBJ2-3
CASINQRGGGTDTQYF
TGTGCCAGCATCAACCAGCGGGGGGGCGGCACAGATACGCAGTATTTT
>NA|NA|TRBV29-1|TRBJ2-7
CSVLYSIHEQYF
TGCAGCGTTCTCTATTCGATCCACGAGCAGTACTTC
>many|NA|TRBV7-2|TRBJ1-5
CASSLVDNSNQPQHF
TGTGCCAGCAGCTTAGTCGATAATAGCAATCAGCCCCAGCATTTT
>many|NA|TRBV7-2|TRBJ1-6
CASSLARHNPESSYNSPLHF
TGTGCCAGCAGCTTAGCGCGACACAACCCAGAAAGCTCCTATAATTCACCCCTCCACTTT
>NA|NA|TRBV6-6|TRBJ2-7
CASSYLGGSYEQYF
TGTGCCAGCAGTTACTTAGGTGGGTCCTACGAGCAGTACTTC
>NA|TRBD2|TRBV6-2/TRBV6-3|TRBJ2-1
CASTGLAGETYNEQFF
TGTGCCAGCACCGGACTAGCGGGGGAAACCTACAATGAGCAGTTCTTC
>NA|TRBD1|TRBV11-2|TRBJ2-1
CASSLGTGGFFDNEQFF
TGTGCCAGCAGCTTAGGGACAGGGGGCTTCTTCGACAATGAGCAGTTCTTC
>few|TRBD1|TRBV12-3/TRBV12-4|TRBJ1-2
CASSVTGGSYTF
TGTGCCAGCAGTGTAACAGGGGGAAGCTACACCTTC
>many|NA|TRBV19|TRBJ1-6
CASMGLGEAHTSPLHF
TGTGCCAGTATGGGCTTGGGAGAGGCGCATACTTCACCCCTCCACTTT
>NA|NA|TRBV6-1|TRBJ1-2
CASSSGQTSANYGYTF
TGTGCCAGCAGTTCCGGACAGACTTCAGCTAACTATGGCTACACCTTC
>many|NA|TRBV12-3/TRBV12-4|TRBJ2-1
CASSSPSTGSGEQFF
TGTGCCAGCAGTTCCCCCTCTACAGGGTCCGGTGAGCAGTTCTTC
>many|NA|TRBV7-2|TRBJ1-1
CASSQWGVSTEAFF
TGTGCCAGCAGCCAATGGGGGGTCAGCACTGAAGCTTTCTTT
>few|NA|TRBV7-9|TRBJ2-3
CASSLDSGNTQYF
TGTGCCAGCAGCTTAGACTCGGGTAATACGCAGTATTTT